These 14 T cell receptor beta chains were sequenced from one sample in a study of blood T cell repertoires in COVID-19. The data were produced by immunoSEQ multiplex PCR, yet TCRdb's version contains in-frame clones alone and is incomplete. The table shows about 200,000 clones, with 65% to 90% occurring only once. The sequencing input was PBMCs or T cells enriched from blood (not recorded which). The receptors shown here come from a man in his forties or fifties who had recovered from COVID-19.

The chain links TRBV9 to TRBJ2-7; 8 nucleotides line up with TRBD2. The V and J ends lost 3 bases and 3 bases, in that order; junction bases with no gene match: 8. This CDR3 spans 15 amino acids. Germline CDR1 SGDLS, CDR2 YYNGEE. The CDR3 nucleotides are TGTGCCAGCAGCGCCGGGGGGGAAAGCGGCTACGAGCAGTACTTC. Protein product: CASSAGGESGYEQYF.

Here the CDR3 reads CAISGGLAGGTYEQYF. For the CDR3, the DNA is TGTGCCATCAGCGGGGGACTAGCGGGAGGGACCTACGAGCAGTACTTC. This chain joins TRBV10-3 and TRBJ2-7; the match to TRBD2 covers 16 bases. The CDR3 runs to 16 residues. Germline V lookup: CDR1 ENHRY, CDR2 SYGVKD. V lost 6 bases and J lost 2; bases outside the gene matches: 4.

The CDR3 nucleotides are TGTGCCACCTCCTCTAGTATGAACACTGAAGCTTTCTTT. Its translation is CATSSSMNTEAFF. This chain uses TRBV27 with TRBJ1-1; D not certain. Trimming cost V 10 bases and J 0 bases, with 12 bases left between them. The CDR3 sequence is 13 residues long. CDR1 is MNHEY, CDR2 SMNVEV, per germline (reference sequence).

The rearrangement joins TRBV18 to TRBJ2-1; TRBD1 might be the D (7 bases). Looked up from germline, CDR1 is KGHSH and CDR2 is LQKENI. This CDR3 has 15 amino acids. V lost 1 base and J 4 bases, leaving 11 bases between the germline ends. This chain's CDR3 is CASSPRGDSYNEQFF. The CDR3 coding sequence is TGTGCCAGCTCACCACGGGGGGACAGTTACAATGAGCAGTTCTTC. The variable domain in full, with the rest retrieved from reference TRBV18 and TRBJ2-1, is NAGVMQNPRHLVRRRGQEARLRCSPMKGHSHVYWYRQLPEEGLKFMVYLQKENIIDESGMPKERFSAEFPKEGPSILRIQQVVRGDSAAYFCASSPRGDSYNEQFFGPGTRLTVL.

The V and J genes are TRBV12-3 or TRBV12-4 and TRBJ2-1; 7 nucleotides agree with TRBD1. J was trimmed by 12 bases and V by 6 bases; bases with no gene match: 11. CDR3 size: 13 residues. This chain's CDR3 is CASSRDRERGQFF. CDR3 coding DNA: TGTGCCAGCAGCCGAGACAGGGAACGGGGGCAGTTCTTC.

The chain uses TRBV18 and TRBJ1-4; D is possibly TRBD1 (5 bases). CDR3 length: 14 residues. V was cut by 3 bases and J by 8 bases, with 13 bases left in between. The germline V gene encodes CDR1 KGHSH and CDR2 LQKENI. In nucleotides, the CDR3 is TGTGCCAGCTCACCGCGGCGGGACTCGGAAAAACTGTTTTTT. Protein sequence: CASSPRRDSEKLFF.

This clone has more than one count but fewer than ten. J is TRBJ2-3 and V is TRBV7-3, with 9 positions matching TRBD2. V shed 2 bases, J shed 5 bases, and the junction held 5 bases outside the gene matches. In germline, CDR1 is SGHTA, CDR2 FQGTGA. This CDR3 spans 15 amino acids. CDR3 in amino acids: CASSLAGGWIDTQYF. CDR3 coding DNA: TGTGCCAGCAGCTTAGCGGGAGGGTGGATAGATACGCAGTATTTT.

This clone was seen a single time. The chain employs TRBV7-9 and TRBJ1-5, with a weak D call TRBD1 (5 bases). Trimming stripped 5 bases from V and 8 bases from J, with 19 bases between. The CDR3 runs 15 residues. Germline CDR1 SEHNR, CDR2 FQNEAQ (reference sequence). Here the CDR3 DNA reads TGTGCCAGCAGCCCTGGGGGGGTACCAGTAAAGCCCCAGCATTTT. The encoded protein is CASSPGGVPVKPQHF.

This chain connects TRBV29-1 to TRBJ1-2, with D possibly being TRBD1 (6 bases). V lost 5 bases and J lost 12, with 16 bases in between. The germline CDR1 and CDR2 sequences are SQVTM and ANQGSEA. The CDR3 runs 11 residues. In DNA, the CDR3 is TGCAGCGTTTCGACAGGAGGAGCTCACACCTTC. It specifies CSVSTGGAHTF.

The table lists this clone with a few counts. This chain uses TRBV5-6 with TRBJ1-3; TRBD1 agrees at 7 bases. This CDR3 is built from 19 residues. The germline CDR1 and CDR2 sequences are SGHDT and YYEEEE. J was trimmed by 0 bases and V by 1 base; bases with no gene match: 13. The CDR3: CASSLRRQGFRFSGNTIYF. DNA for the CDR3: TGTGCCAGCAGCTTGAGGAGACAGGGCTTTCGCTTCTCTGGAAACACCATATATTTT.

CDR3 in amino acids: CASSLLGSGTDTQYF. The CDR3 coding sequence is TGTGCCAGCAGCCTCCTGGGGTCGGGGACAGATACGCAGTATTTT. The chain uses TRBV7-2 and TRBJ2-3; possible D gene TRBD2, 5 bases. Trimming took off 5 bases at V and 3 bases at J, with 15 bases between the two ends. The CDR3 covers 15 residues. Germline V CDR1 and CDR2: SGHTA, FQGNSA.

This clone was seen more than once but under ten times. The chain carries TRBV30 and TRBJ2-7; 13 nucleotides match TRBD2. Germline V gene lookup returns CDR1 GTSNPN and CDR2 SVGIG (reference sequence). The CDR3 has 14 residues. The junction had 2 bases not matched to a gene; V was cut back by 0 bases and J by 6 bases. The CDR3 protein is CAWSVLAGGSEQYF. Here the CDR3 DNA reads TGTGCCTGGAGTGTACTAGCGGGAGGGTCCGAGCAGTACTTC.

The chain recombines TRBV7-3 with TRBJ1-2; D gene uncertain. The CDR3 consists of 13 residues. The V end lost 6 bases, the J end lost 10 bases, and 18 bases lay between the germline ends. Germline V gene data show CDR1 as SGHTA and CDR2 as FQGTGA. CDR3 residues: CASREGSVTAYTF. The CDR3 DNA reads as TGTGCCAGCAGGGAGGGTTCCGTCACTGCCTACACCTTC. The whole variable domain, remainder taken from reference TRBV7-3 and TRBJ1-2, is GAGVSQTPSNKVTEKGKYVELRCDPISGHTALYWYRQSLGQGPEFLIYFQGTGAADDSGLPNDRFFAVRPEGSVSTLKIQRTERGDSAVYLCASREGSVTAYTFGSGTRLTVV.

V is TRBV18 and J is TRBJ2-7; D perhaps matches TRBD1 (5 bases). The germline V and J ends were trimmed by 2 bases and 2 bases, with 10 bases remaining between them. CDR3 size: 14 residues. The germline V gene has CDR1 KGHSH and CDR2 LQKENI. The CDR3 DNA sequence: TGTGCCAGCTCACCAACCGACAGCACCTACGAGCAGTACGTC. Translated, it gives CASSPTDSTYEQYV.